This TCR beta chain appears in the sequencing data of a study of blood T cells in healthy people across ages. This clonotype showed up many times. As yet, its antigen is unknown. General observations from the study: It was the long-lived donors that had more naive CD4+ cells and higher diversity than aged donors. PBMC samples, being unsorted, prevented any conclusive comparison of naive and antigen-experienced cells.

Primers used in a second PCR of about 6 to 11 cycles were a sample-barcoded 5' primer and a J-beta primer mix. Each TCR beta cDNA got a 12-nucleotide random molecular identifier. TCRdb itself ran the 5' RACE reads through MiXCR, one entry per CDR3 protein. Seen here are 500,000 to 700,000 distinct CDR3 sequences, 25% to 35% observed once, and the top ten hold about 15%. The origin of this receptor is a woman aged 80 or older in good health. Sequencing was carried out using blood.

The CDR3, as DNA: TGCGCCAGCAGCTACCTAGCGGGGGACTACAATGAGCAGTTCTTC. Protein sequence: CASSYLAGDYNEQFF. This chain links TRBV5-1 with TRBJ2-1; 10 positions match TRBD2. Germline trimming cut 3 bases from V and 3 bases from J; bases unmatched to any gene: 3. The CDR3 runs 15 residues. The V gene's germline CDR1 is SGHRS and CDR2 YFSETQ.